The clone carrying this TCR beta chain has ten or more counts. Its antigen is as yet unknown. CDR1 is LNHDA, CDR2 SQIVND, per germline (reference sequence). This CDR3 comprises 13 residues. Trimming left V 9 bases short and J 1 base short, with 7 bases between. The sample's time point: newly diagnosed GD, antithyroid drugs for less than 3 months. Scientists built the TCR library using RNA that was extracted from PBMCs. The collection involved drawing 8.5 to 9 milliliters of peripheral blood into EDTA tubes. The data were taken from a study of regulatory T cells in long-lasting Graves disease. Study-wide results and caveats: There was favoring of TRBV28, TRBJ1-2 and TRBJ2-5 in persistent disease. Shared public clonotypes totalled about 2,700 in persistent patients, compared with roughly 970 in new patients.

The authors built TCR beta libraries using iRepertoire HTBI primers and Arm-PCR of CDR3 regions. TCRdb ran MiXCR on the multiplex PCR reads and lists one entry per CDR3 protein. The table lists about 200,000 distinct CDR3 sequences, about 16% of them singletons. Material: peripheral blood mononuclear cells (PBMCs), obtained at new diagnosis, from a patient treated with antithyroid drugs. The chain is built from TRBV19 and TRBJ2-6, with D uncertain. This clonotype originated in a female donor with Graves disease. In DNA, the CDR3 is TGTGCCAGCCAACAATCTGGGGCCAACGTCCTGACTTTC. It encodes CASQQSGANVLTF.